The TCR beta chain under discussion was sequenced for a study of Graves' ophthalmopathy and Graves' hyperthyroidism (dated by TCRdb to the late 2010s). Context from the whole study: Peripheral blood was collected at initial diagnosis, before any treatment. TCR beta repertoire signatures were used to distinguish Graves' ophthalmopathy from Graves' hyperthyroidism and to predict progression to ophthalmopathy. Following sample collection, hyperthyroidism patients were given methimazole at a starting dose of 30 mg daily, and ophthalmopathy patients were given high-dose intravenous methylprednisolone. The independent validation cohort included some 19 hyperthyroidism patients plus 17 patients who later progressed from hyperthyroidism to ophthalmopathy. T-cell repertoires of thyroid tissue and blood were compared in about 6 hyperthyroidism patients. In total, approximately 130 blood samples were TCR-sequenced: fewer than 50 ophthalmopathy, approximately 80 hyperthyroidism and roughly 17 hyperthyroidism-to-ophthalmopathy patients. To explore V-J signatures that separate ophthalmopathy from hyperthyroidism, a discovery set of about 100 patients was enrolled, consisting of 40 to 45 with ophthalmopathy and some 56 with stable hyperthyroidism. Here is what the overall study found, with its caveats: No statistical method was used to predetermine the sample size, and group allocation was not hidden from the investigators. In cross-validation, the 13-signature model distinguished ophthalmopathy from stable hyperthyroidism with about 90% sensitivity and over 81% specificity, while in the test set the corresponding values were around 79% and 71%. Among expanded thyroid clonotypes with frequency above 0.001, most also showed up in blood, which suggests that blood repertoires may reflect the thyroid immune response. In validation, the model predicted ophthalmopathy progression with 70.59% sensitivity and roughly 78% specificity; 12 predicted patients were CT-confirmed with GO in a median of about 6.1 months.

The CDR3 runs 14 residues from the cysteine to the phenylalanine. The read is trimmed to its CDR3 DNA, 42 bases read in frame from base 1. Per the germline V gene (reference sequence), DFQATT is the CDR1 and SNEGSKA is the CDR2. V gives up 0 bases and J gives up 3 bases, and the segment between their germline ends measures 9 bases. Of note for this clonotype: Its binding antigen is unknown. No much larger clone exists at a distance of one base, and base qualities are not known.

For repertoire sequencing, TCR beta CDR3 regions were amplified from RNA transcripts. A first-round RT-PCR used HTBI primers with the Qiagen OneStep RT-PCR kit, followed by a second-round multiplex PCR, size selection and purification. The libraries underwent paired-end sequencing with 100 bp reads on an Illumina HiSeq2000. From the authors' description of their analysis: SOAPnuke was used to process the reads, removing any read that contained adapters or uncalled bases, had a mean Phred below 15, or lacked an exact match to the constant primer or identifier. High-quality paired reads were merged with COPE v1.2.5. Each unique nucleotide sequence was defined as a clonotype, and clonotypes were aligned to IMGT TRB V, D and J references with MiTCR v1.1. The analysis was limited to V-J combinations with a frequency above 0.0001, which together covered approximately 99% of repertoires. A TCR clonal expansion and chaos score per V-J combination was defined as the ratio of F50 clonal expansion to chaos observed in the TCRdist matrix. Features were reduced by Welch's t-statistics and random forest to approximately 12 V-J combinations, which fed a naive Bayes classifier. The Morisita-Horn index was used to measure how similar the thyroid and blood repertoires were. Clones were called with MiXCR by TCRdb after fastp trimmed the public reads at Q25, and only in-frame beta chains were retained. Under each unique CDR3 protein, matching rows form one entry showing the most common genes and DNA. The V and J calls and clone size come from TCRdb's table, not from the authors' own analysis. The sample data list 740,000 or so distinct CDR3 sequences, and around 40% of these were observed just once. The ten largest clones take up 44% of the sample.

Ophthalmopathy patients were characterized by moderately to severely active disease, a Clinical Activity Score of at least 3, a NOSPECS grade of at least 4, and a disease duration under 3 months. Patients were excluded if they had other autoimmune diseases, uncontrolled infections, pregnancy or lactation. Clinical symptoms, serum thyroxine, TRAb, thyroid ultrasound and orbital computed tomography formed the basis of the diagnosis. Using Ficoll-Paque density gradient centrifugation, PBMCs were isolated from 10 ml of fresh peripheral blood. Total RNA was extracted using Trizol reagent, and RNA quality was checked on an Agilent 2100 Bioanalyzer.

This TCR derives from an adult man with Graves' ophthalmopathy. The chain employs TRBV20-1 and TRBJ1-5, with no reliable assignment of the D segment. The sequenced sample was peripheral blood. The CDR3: CSARDISNNQPQHF. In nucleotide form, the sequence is TGCAGTGCTAGAGATATATCAAACAATCAGCCCCAGCATTTT.